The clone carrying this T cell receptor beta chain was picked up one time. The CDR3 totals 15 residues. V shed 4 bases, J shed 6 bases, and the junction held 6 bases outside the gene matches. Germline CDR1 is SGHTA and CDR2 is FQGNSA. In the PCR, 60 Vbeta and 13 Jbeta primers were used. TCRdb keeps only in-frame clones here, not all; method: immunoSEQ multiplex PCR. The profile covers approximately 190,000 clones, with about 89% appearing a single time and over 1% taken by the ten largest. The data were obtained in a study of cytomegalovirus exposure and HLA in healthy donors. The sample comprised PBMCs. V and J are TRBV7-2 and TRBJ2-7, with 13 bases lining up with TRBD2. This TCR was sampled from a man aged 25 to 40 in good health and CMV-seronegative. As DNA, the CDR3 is TGTGCCAGCAGCTCACTAGCGGGGGGGTCGAGCGAGCAGTACTTC. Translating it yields CASSSLAGGSSEQYF.